This TCR beta chain stems from a study of human T cells and chemical hapten exposure. Time point noted: patch test 1, 2 weeks after DPC sensitization. Sample treatment: therapeutic diphenylcyclopropenone sensitization with weekly scalp DPC. TCRdb re-analysed the RACE reads in MiXCR, keeping a single row per CDR3 protein. Here the sample spans more than 150,000 distinct CDR3 sequences, roughly 14% being singletons. The TCR originated in a woman aged 25 to 45 with alopecia areata. Some clones in this sample may be carry-over from other donors' samples. Sequenced here: whole blood, sampled in connection with sensitization to the hapten diphenylcyclopropenone (DPC).

This CDR3 is CASSFLGRSNYGYTF. Written as DNA, the CDR3 is TGTGCCAGCAGCTTTTTGGGTCGCTCTAACTATGGCTACACCTTC. This chain uses TRBV7-2 with TRBJ1-2; D gene ambiguous. Germline values: CDR1 SGHTA, CDR2 FQGNSA. V shed 3 bases and J shed 0 bases, with 11 bases lying between them. The CDR3 consists of 15 residues.